The 19 T cell receptor beta chains listed next were all sequenced from one sample in a study of CD8+ T cells in alopecia areata. Reverse transcribed after extraction, RNA yielded cDNA as the sequencing template. Assay used: immunoSEQ multiplex PCR; TCRdb lists only in-frame clones, some missing. The sample holds around 2,000 clones, about 77% seen once. Treatment denoted: oral pan-JAK inhibitor, 5-10 mg twice daily. Collected material from alopecia areata patients comprised lesional scalp punch biopsies and peripheral blood. The specimen comprised skin, sampled between weeks 44 and 45, from a patient treated with tofacitinib. Receptor source: a human donor with alopecia areata.

The chain has TRBV7-9 and TRBJ2-3; a weak D match, TRBD2 (6 bases). The V and J ends lost 5 bases and 4 bases respectively, with 10 bases between them. The CDR3 runs to 13 residues. CDR1 is SEHNR and CDR2 is FQNEAQ in the germline V gene (reference sequence). The CDR3: CASSPTGADTQYF. As DNA, the CDR3 is TGTGCCAGCAGCCCTACGGGGGCAGATACGCAGTATTTT.

The chain uses TRBV5-1 and TRBJ1-6, with D uncertain. Germline CDR1 is SGHRS and CDR2 is YFSETQ. The CDR3 is 13 amino acids. V shed 3 bases and J shed 12 bases, with 13 bases lying between them. CDR3 nucleotide sequence: TGCGCCAGCAGCTCGGGTGGGCGTGGACCCCTCCACTTT. Translated, it gives CASSSGGRGPLHF. Using reference TRBV5-1 and TRBJ1-6 for the parts outside the CDR3, the full variable domain is KAGVTQTPRYLIKTRGQQVTLSCSPISGHRSVSWYQQTPGQGLQFLFEYFSETQRNKGNFPGRFSGRQFSNSRSEMNVSTLELGDSALYLCASSSGGRGPLHFGNGTRLTVT.

Only a few counts were recorded for this clone. This chain links TRBV6-6 with TRBJ2-7; tentative D call: TRBD2 (7 bases). The V end lost 7 bases, the J end lost 2 bases, and 12 bases lay between the germline ends. Germline loops: CDR1 MNHNY, CDR2 SVGAGI (reference sequence). This CDR3 is 13 amino acids long. The CDR3 nucleotides are TGTGCCAGCATAAAGGGGGGGACCTACGAGCAGTACTTC. Residues: CASIKGGTYEQYF.

V is TRBV7-8 and J is TRBJ1-5, with D possibly TRBD1 on 6 matching bases. CDR3 length: 16 residues. CDR1 SGHVS and CDR2 FQNEAQ come from the germline V gene. Between the trimmed V and J ends, which lost 2 bases and 3 bases, there was a span of 14 bases. CDR3 residues: CASSLKTQGYNQPQHF. DNA of the CDR3: TGTGCCAGCAGCTTAAAGACCCAGGGGTACAATCAGCCCCAGCATTTT.

The chain links TRBV29-1 to TRBJ2-7; TRBD1 agrees at 9 bases. Trimming cost V 5 bases and J 0 bases; bases outside gene matches: 5. The CDR3 covers 14 residues. Per the germline V gene, CDR1 is SQVTM and CDR2 is ANQGSEA. The CDR3, as DNA: TGCAGCGTTTCGACAGGGGGGAGCTCCTACGAGCAGTACTTC. It encodes CSVSTGGSSYEQYF.

This clone was counted a few times. The V call is TRBV14, the J call TRBJ2-7; TRBD1 matches at 7 bases. With 3 bases clipped from V and 2 bases from J, the junction kept 7 bases outside the gene matches. The CDR3 is made up of 15 amino acids. The germline gives CDR1 SGHDN, CDR2 FVKESK. The CDR3 DNA follows: TGTGCCAGCAGCCAGTACAGGGGCGCAACCTACGAGCAGTACTTC. Amino acid sequence: CASSQYRGATYEQYF.

This chain joins TRBV14 and TRBJ2-6; D gene unclear. V was clipped by 2 bases and J by 1 base, with 3 bases between them. CDR3 length: 14 residues. Germline CDR1 SGHDN, CDR2 FVKESK. This chain's CDR3 is CASSQLSGANVLTF. CDR3 coding DNA: TGTGCCAGCAGCCAATTATCTGGGGCCAACGTCCTGACTTTC.

V gene TRBV30 combines with J gene TRBJ2-7, with D tentatively TRBD1 or TRBD2 (6 bases each). V was trimmed by 4 bases and J by 4 bases, leaving 20 bases between them. Germline V gene sequence: CDR1 GTSNPN, CDR2 SVGIG (reference sequence). The CDR3 covers 15 residues. The CDR3 spells CAWNSRPRGVYEQYF. Written as DNA, the CDR3 is TGTGCCTGGAATTCCCGACCGAGGGGGGTTTACGAGCAGTACTTC. Variable domain in full (rest from reference TRBV30 and TRBJ2-7): SQTIHQWPATLVQPVGSPLSLECTVEGTSNPNLYWYRQAAGRGLQLLFYSVGIGQISSEVPQNLSASRPQDRQFILSSKKLLLSDSGFYLCAWNSRPRGVYEQYFGPGTRLTVT.

This rearrangement joins TRBV5-6 to TRBJ1-4; no reliable D call. The CDR3 loop spans 15 amino acids. Germline V CDR1 and CDR2: SGHDT, YYEEEE. Trimming removed 3 bases at V and 5 bases at J, with 14 bases between. The CDR3 sequence is CASSWRARPNEKLFF. In nucleotides, the CDR3 is TGTGCCAGCAGCTGGAGGGCTAGGCCAAATGAAAAACTGTTTTTT.

The gene calls are TRBV7-9 and TRBJ1-2; TRBD1 is a possible D gene (6 bases). Between the trimmed V and J ends, which lost 2 bases and 0 bases, there was a span of 10 bases. The CDR3 runs 15 residues. CDR1 is SEHNR and CDR2 is FQNEAQ in the germline V gene (reference sequence). As DNA, the CDR3 is TGTGCCAGCAGCTTATCGGGGGGCTCTAACTATGGCTACACCTTC. Translation: CASSLSGGSNYGYTF.

Points on this clone: Different DNA sequences within this sample yield the same CDR3. The chain carries TRBV6-1 and TRBJ2-2; 9 bases agree with TRBD2. Germline V gene lookup returns CDR1 MNHNS and CDR2 SASEGT. The CDR3 totals 15 residues. The ends lost 4 bases at V and 4 bases at J; junction bases unmatched: 4. The CDR3: CASSATSGGTGELFF. CDR3 in DNA: TGTGCCAGCAGTGCGACTAGCGGTGGCACCGGGGAGCTGTTTTTT.

This chain joins TRBV30 and TRBJ1-6; 9 nucleotides agree with TRBD1. From germline, CDR1 is GTSNPN and CDR2 SVGIG (reference sequence). Trimming took 4 bases from V and 4 from J; bases not matched to a gene: 8. This CDR3 is 16 amino acids long. This CDR3 reads CAWMGQGMGYNSPLHF. In nucleotides, the CDR3 is TGTGCCTGGATGGGACAGGGAATGGGGTATAATTCACCCCTCCACTTT.

The V gene is TRBV4-1, the J gene TRBJ1-4, with D hard to call. Trimming removed 4 bases from V and 0 bases from J, with 9 bases in between. This CDR3 has 15 amino acids. Germline assignment: CDR1 MGHRA and CDR2 YSYEKL. The CDR3 spells CASSRYTATNEKLFF. As DNA, the CDR3 is TGCGCCAGCAGCCGATACACAGCAACTAATGAAAAACTGTTTTTT.

The chain recombines TRBV29-1 with TRBJ1-1; 10 bases line up with TRBD1. The CDR3 runs 14 residues. The germline CDR1 and CDR2 sequences are SQVTM and ANQGSEA. Trimming removed 6 bases from V and 5 bases from J; junction bases left unmatched: 9. This chain's CDR3 is CSVSGTGVRTEAFF. For the CDR3, the DNA is TGCAGCGTAAGCGGGACAGGGGTTAGGACTGAAGCTTTCTTT.

J is TRBJ1-2 and V is TRBV6-5; maybe TRBD1 (6 bases). Germline CDR1 MNHEY, CDR2 SVGAGI. V lost 7 bases and J lost 6, with 9 bases in between. The CDR3 has 11 residues. The CDR3 protein is CASKTGDGYTF. CDR3 nucleotides: TGTGCCAGCAAGACAGGCGATGGCTACACCTTC.

This clone has only a few counts. The rearrangement links TRBV9 to TRBJ2-2; a possible D gene is TRBD1 (6 bases). Deletions cut 4 bases from V and 0 bases from J, with 13 bases between. Looked up from germline, CDR1 is SGDLS and CDR2 is YYNGEE. The CDR3 spans 16 residues. The CDR3 DNA is TGTGCCAGCAGCTTAAGGGACACACCGAACACCGGGGAGCTGTTTTTT. Translated: CASSLRDTPNTGELFF. The complete variable domain, with remaining parts taken from reference TRBV9 and TRBJ2-2, reads DSGVTQTPKHLITATGQRVTLRCSPRSGDLSVYWYQQSLDQGLQFLIQYYNGEERAKGNILERFSAQQFPDLHSELNLSSLELGDSALYFCASSLRDTPNTGELFFGEGSRLTVL.

This clone was counted between two and nine times. This rearrangement joins TRBV6-6 to TRBJ2-6; 7 bases map to TRBD2. CDR1 and CDR2 from the germline V gene are MNHNY and SVGAGI (reference sequence). The CDR3 extends over 14 amino acids. DNA for the CDR3: TGTGCGAGTTGGGGGGGCTCTGGGGCCAACGTCCTGACTTTC. Protein sequence: CASWGGSGANVLTF.

V usage is TRBV7-2 and J usage is TRBJ1-2; a possible D gene is TRBD1 (6 bases). Germline assignment: CDR1 SGHTA and CDR2 FQGNSA. Deletions cut 5 bases from V and 7 bases from J, with 20 bases between. This CDR3 contains 15 residues. CDR3 protein: CASSEKTGRWGGYTF. CDR3 DNA: TGTGCCAGCAGCGAAAAGACAGGCAGGTGGGGTGGCTACACCTTC.

The chain is built from TRBV5-1 and TRBJ1-1; D is unclear. Trimming took off 2 bases at V and 0 bases at J, with 14 bases between the two ends. CDR3 length equals 16 residues. The germline V gene encodes CDR1 SGHRS and CDR2 YFSETQ. Here the CDR3 DNA reads TGCGCCAGCAGCTTCGGGCAGGCGAATCTGAACACTGAAGCTTTCTTT. Protein sequence: CASSFGQANLNTEAFF.